A selection of T cell receptor beta chains follows, all from one sample in a study of blood T cells in healthy people across ages. One entry per CDR3 protein, called by TCRdb with MiXCR from the 5' RACE reads. Seen here are about 830,000 distinct CDR3 sequences, about 59% observed once, and the top ten hold roughly 25%. Sequencing was done on a sample of blood. The source is a man between 25 and 39 years old in good health. CDR3s include the opening cysteine and the closing phenylalanine or tryptophan. A D gene is named only where the DNA matches it firmly. Not every row has a clone size; where given, it reads once, few, many or a size class.

V: TRBV3-1
size: NA
D: TRBD2
J: TRBJ2-1
CDR3: CASSLRGGGDEQFF
DNA: TGTGCCAGCAGCCTGCGGGGGGGCGGGGACGAGCAGTTCTTC

V: TRBV5-1
size: NA
D: NA
J: TRBJ2-1
CDR3: CASSLGGPRGDEQFF
DNA: TGCGCCAGCAGCCTTGGGGGGCCCCGAGGCGATGAGCAGTTCTTC

V: TRBV10-3
size: NA
D: NA
J: TRBJ2-5
CDR3: CAIKGGGRQETQYF
DNA: TGTGCCATCAAGGGAGGGGGGAGACAAGAGACCCAGTACTTC

V: TRBV20-1
size: once
D: NA
J: TRBJ2-5
CDR3: CSALASGEEETQYF
DNA: TGCAGTGCGCTGGCTTCCGGAGAAGAAGAGACCCAGTACTTC

V: TRBV28
size: NA
D: TRBD2
J: TRBJ2-7
CDR3: CASSLIGLAFVYEQYF
DNA: TGTGCCAGCAGCCTTATCGGACTAGCGTTCGTCTACGAGCAGTACTTC

V: TRBV9
size: NA
D: NA
J: TRBJ1-1
CDR3: CASSARGVTEAFF
DNA: TGTGCCAGCAGCGCCAGGGGAGTTACTGAAGCTTTCTTT

V: TRBV5-1
size: few
D: TRBD1
J: TRBJ2-3
CDR3: CASSLTNRGNTQYF
DNA: TGCGCCAGCTCTCTAACGAACAGGGGAAATACGCAGTATTTT

V: TRBV27
size: NA
D: NA
J: TRBJ1-5
CDR3: CASSSNREQPQHF
DNA: TGTGCCAGCAGTTCCAACAGGGAACAGCCCCAGCATTTT

V: TRBV7-3
size: once
D: NA
J: TRBJ2-3
CDR3: CASGTGLEGDTQYF
DNA: TGTGCCAGCGGGACAGGACTAGAAGGGGATACGCAGTATTTT

V: TRBV6-5
size: NA
D: TRBD1
J: TRBJ2-7
CDR3: CASSSRYRTTDRPHYEQYF
DNA: TGTGCCAGCAGTTCCCGCTATCGTACTACGGACAGGCCCCACTACGAGCAGTACTTC

V: TRBV20-1
size: once
D: TRBD2
J: TRBJ2-1
CDR3: CSATHLGGKRGYNEQFF
DNA: TGCAGTGCTACACACTTGGGGGGAAAGCGGGGGTACAATGAGCAGTTCTTC

V: TRBV9
size: NA
D: NA
J: TRBJ2-5
CDR3: CASSVRRGQGETQYF
DNA: TGTGCCAGCAGCGTAAGGAGGGGGCAGGGGGAGACCCAGTACTTC

V: TRBV27
size: NA
D: NA
J: TRBJ2-3
CDR3: CASRNRAPVVISPDTQYF
DNA: TGTGCCAGCCGTAACCGGGCCCCGGTCGTAATCAGCCCAGATACGCAGTATTTT

V: TRBV7-9
size: NA
D: NA
J: TRBJ2-1
CDR3: CASQGPYNEQFF
DNA: TGTGCCAGCCAAGGGCCGTACAATGAGCAGTTCTTC

V: TRBV20-1
size: many
D: TRBD1
J: TRBJ2-1
CDR3: CSAARRDRSYNEQFF
DNA: TGCAGTGCAGCACGCCGGGACAGATCCTACAATGAGCAGTTCTTC

V: TRBV6-5
size: NA
D: NA
J: TRBJ2-1
CDR3: CASSYSWGIVEQFF
DNA: TGTGCCAGCAGTTACTCGTGGGGAATCGTTGAGCAGTTCTTC

V: TRBV12-3/TRBV12-4
size: NA
D: NA
J: TRBJ2-7
CDR3: CASAPQDMNYEQYF
DNA: TGTGCCAGCGCACCACAGGACATGAACTACGAGCAGTACTTC

V: TRBV25-1
size: once
D: NA
J: TRBJ1-1
CDR3: CASSQGGLNTEAFF
DNA: TGTGCCAGCAGCCAAGGAGGGCTGAACACTGAAGCTTTCTTT

V: TRBV4-2
size: few
D: NA
J: TRBJ2-1
CDR3: CASSRQLRDTNNEQFF
DNA: TGTGCCAGCAGCCGCCAACTCCGGGACACGAACAATGAGCAGTTCTTC

V: TRBV2
size: NA
D: NA
J: TRBJ2-7
CDR3: CASSDAGAAYEQYF
DNA: TGTGCCAGCAGTGATGCGGGGGCGGCCTACGAGCAGTACTTC

V: TRBV15
size: NA
D: TRBD1
J: TRBJ2-5
CDR3: CATSRSKGTEETQYF
DNA: TGTGCCACCAGCAGATCCAAAGGGACAGAAGAGACCCAGTACTTC

V: TRBV5-1
size: few
D: TRBD1
J: TRBJ2-7
CDR3: CASSFQGARENEQYF
DNA: TGCGCCAGCAGCTTCCAGGGGGCTAGAGAGAACGAGCAGTACTTC

V: TRBV4-2
size: NA
D: NA
J: TRBJ2-1
CDR3: CASSRDLRLRGASNEQFF
DNA: TGTGCCAGCAGCCGGGACTTGAGGTTAAGGGGCGCGAGTAATGAGCAGTTCTTC

V: TRBV15
size: NA
D: NA
J: TRBJ1-4
CDR3: CATSRDTSGGVTNEKLFF
DNA: TGTGCCACCAGCAGAGATACCTCCGGGGGGGTAACTAATGAAAAACTGTTTTTT

V: TRBV12-3/TRBV12-4
size: NA
D: NA
J: TRBJ2-7
CDR3: CASSLYVVSYEQYF
DNA: TGTGCCAGCAGTTTATACGTGGTCTCCTACGAGCAGTACTTC

V: TRBV6-5
size: NA
D: TRBD2
J: TRBJ2-1
CDR3: CASSYPTSGGESSYNEQFF
DNA: TGTGCCAGCAGTTACCCCACTAGCGGGGGCGAGAGCTCCTACAATGAGCAGTTCTTC

V: TRBV28
size: NA
D: TRBD2
J: TRBJ2-3
CDR3: CASSATGLVTADTQYF
DNA: TGTGCCAGCAGTGCAACGGGACTAGTCACCGCAGATACGCAGTATTTT

V: TRBV5-1
size: NA
D: NA
J: TRBJ2-1
CDR3: CASSLDSSRRNPPYNEQFF
DNA: TGCGCCAGCAGCTTGGACAGTAGTAGGAGGAATCCACCCTACAATGAGCAGTTCTTC

V: TRBV13
size: NA
D: NA
J: TRBJ1-6
CDR3: CASSLVTHPVLNSPLHF
DNA: TGTGCCAGCAGCTTAGTCACTCACCCGGTGTTGAATTCACCCCTCCACTTT

V: TRBV27
size: NA
D: TRBD1
J: TRBJ1-6
CDR3: CASGPRGLTYNSPLHF
DNA: TGTGCCAGCGGTCCCAGGGGGCTAACCTATAATTCACCCCTCCACTTT

V: TRBV5-1
size: few
D: NA
J: TRBJ2-7
CDR3: CASSLEPARTRTYEQYF
DNA: TGCGCCAGCAGCTTGGAACCCGCAAGAACGCGAACCTACGAGCAGTACTTC

V: TRBV29-1
size: few
D: TRBD1
J: TRBJ2-7
CDR3: CSGGQAYEQYF
DNA: TGCAGCGGGGGACAGGCCTACGAGCAGTACTTC

V: TRBV5-1
size: few
D: TRBD1
J: TRBJ2-3
CDR3: CASSSGQDTDTQYF
DNA: TGCGCCAGCAGCTCGGGACAGGACACAGATACGCAGTATTTT

V: TRBV24-1
size: NA
D: TRBD2
J: TRBJ2-3
CDR3: CATSAGESSTDTQYF
DNA: TGTGCCACCTCGGCGGGGGAGAGCAGCACAGATACGCAGTATTTT

V: TRBV28
size: NA
D: TRBD1
J: TRBJ2-3
CDR3: CASSPKTGATDTQYF
DNA: TGTGCCAGCAGTCCTAAGACAGGGGCGACAGATACGCAGTATTTT